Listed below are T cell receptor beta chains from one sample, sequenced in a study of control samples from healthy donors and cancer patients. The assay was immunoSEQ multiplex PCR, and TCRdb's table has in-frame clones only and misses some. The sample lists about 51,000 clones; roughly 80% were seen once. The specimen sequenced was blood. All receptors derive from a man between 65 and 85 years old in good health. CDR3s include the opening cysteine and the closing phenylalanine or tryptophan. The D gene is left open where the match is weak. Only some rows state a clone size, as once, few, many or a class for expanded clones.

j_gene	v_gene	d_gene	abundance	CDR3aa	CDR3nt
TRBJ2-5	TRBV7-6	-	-	CASSLTFQETQYF	TGTGCCAGCAGCCTTACATTCCAAGAGACCCAGTACTTC
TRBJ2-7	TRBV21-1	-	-	CASSKYRVDEQYF	TGTGCCAGCAGCAAATACAGGGTGGACGAGCAGTACTTC
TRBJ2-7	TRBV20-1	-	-	CSASSPRTFSYEQYF	TGCAGTGCTAGTAGTCCGAGAACGTTCTCCTACGAGCAGTACTTC
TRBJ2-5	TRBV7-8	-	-	CASSPPRRWRETQYF	TGTGCCAGCAGCCCCCCCAGACGGTGGAGGGAGACCCAGTACTTC
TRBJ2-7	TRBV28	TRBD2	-	CASKTGGGSYEQYF	TGTGCCAGCAAAACCGGCGGGGGTTCCTACGAGCAGTACTTC
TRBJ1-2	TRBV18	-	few	CASSPVGANYGYTF	TGTGCCAGCTCACCAGTAGGAGCTAACTATGGCTACACCTTC
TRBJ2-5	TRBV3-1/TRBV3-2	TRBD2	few	CASTGLAGPPGETQYF	TGTGCCAGCACGGGACTAGCGGGACCCCCGGGAGAGACCCAGTACTTC
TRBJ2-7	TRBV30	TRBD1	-	CAWSSGTGSFDQYF	TGTGCCTGGAGTTCCGGGACAGGGTCATTTGACCAGTACTTC
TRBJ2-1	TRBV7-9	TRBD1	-	CASSLGRGPYNEQFF	TGTGCCAGCAGCTTAGGCAGGGGGCCCTACAATGAGCAGTTCTTC
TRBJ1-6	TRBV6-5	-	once	CASTVLSQVGGALHF	TGTGCCAGCACCGTCCTTAGTCAGGTGGGGGGAGCCCTCCACTTT
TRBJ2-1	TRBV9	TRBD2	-	CASSAGLAYEQFF	TGTGCCAGCAGCGCGGGACTAGCCTATGAGCAGTTCTTC
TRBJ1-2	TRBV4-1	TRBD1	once	CASSQVGMGQGYGYTF	TGCGCCAGCAGCCAAGTAGGGATGGGACAGGGGTATGGCTACACCTTC
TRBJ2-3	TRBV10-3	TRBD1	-	CAIRQQGAADTQYF	TGTGCCATCAGGCAACAGGGGGCGGCAGATACGCAGTATTTT
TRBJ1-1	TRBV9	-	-	CASSGPTVGAFF	TGTGCCAGCAGCGGCCCGACAGTAGGAGCTTTCTTT
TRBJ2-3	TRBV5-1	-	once	CASRAGAGQTDTQYF	TGCGCCAGCAGGGCAGGGGCAGGGCAGACAGATACGCAGTATTTT
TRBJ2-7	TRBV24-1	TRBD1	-	CATSAGQGLDEQYF	TGTGCCACCAGTGCCGGACAGGGTTTGGACGAGCAGTACTTC
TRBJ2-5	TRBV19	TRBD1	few	CASTSTGGAGETQYF	TGTGCCAGTACCTCGACAGGGGGCGCGGGAGAGACCCAGTACTTC
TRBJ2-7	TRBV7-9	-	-	CASSPKSSYEQYF	TGTGCCAGCAGCCCTAAGAGCTCCTACGAGCAGTACTTC
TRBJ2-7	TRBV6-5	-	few	CASSYDPKSWGEQYF	TGTGCCAGCAGTTACGACCCTAAATCTTGGGGGGAGCAGTACTTC
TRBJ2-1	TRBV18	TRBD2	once	CASSMTSGNEQFF	TGTGCCAGCTCAATGACTAGCGGCAATGAGCAGTTCTTC
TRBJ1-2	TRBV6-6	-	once	CASSLGSGYGYTF	TGTGCCAGCAGTCTGGGATCGGGCTATGGCTACACCTTC
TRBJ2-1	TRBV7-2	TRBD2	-	CASSLRLAGGDEQFF	TGTGCCAGCAGCTTGAGACTAGCGGGGGGAGATGAGCAGTTCTTC
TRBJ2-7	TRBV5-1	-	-	CASSPGTRSGLEQYF	TGCGCCAGCAGCCCCGGGACCCGAAGTGGCCTCGAGCAGTACTTC
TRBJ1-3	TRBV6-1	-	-	CASSEQPGGNTIYF	TGTGCCAGCAGTGAACAGCCGGGTGGAAACACCATATATTTT
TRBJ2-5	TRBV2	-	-	CASRAQGLRTQYF	TGTGCCAGCAGGGCACAGGGTTTGCGGACCCAGTACTTC
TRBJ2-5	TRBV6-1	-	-	CASSAGGSGWGETQYF	TGTGCCAGCAGTGCAGGGGGGTCGGGATGGGGAGAGACCCAGTACTTC
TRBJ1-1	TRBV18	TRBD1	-	CASSPRPTGGEVEAFF	TGTGCCAGCTCACCACGGCCGACAGGGGGTGAGGTTGAAGCTTTCTTT
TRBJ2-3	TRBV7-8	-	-	CASSFEGSTDTQYF	TGTGCCAGCAGCTTTGAGGGGAGCACAGATACGCAGTATTTT
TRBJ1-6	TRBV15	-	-	CATSPLGQDNSPLHF	TGTGCCACCTCCCCGCTGGGGCAGGATAATTCACCCCTCCACTTT
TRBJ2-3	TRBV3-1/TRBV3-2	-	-	CASSQDLEGINTQYF	TGTGCCAGCAGCCAAGATCTTGAAGGCATCAATACGCAGTATTTT
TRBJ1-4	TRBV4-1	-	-	CASSRGTGYEKLFF	TGCGCCAGCAGCCGCGGCACAGGGTATGAAAAACTGTTTTTT
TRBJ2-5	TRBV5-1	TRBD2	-	CASSSGTSGAAYF	TGCGCCAGCAGCTCAGGGACTAGCGGCGCGGCGTACTTC
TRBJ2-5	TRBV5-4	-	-	CASSYPWGETQYF	TGTGCCAGCAGCTATCCTTGGGGGGAGACCCAGTACTTC
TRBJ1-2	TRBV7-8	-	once	CASSSSEWSYGYTF	TGTGCCAGCAGCTCCTCGGAGTGGAGCTATGGCTACACCTTC
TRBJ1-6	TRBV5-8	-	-	CASRDLWDSPLHF	TGTGCCAGCAGGGACCTATGGGATTCACCCCTCCACTTT
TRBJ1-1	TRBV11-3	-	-	CASTKGNTEAFF	TGTGCCAGCACCAAGGGGAACACTGAAGCTTTCTTT
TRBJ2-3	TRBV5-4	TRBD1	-	CASSSGQGTDTQYF	TGTGCCAGCAGTTCGGGACAGGGCACAGATACGCAGTATTTT
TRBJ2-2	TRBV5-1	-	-	CASSLLRGDPNTGELFF	TGCGCCAGCAGCTTGCTAAGGGGAGACCCGAACACCGGGGAGCTGTTTTTT
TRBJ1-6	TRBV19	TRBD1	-	CASSTRTGGRFNSPLHF	TGTGCCAGTAGTACGAGGACAGGGGGCAGATTTAATTCACCCCTCCACTTT
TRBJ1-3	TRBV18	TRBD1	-	CASSPQQGTGNTIYF	TGTGCCAGCTCACCACAACAGGGGACTGGAAACACCATATATTTT
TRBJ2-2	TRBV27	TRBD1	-	CASSLSTGQDTGELFF	TGTGCCAGCAGTTTATCGACAGGACAGGACACCGGGGAGCTGTTTTTT
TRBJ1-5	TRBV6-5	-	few	CASSPQGQQQPQHF	TGTGCCAGCAGTCCCCAGGGGCAGCAGCAGCCCCAGCATTTT
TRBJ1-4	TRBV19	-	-	CASSIGPVRSTNEKLFF	TGTGCCAGTAGTATAGGCCCCGTTAGAAGTACTAATGAAAAACTGTTTTTT
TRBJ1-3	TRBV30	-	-	CAWSQGSGNTIYF	TGTGCCTGGAGTCAGGGGTCTGGAAACACCATATATTTT
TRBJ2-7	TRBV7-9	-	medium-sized	CASSSSRGPYEQYF	TGTGCCAGCAGCTCCTCGAGGGGCCCCTACGAGCAGTACTTC
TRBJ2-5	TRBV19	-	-	CASSIRADTQETQYF	TGTGCCAGTAGTATAAGAGCGGACACCCAAGAGACCCAGTACTTC
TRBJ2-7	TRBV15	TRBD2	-	CATSRDSIAGGDIDYEQYF	TGTGCCACCAGCAGAGATTCCATAGCGGGAGGCGATATCGACTACGAGCAGTACTTC
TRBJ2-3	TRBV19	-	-	CASKEFSSTDTQYF	TGTGCCAGTAAAGAGTTCTCTAGCACAGATACGCAGTATTTT
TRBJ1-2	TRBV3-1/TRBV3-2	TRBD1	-	CASSLPGTGSGRGYTF	TGTGCCAGCAGCTTACCCGGGACAGGGTCCGGGAGGGGCTACACCTTC
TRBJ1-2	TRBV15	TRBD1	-	CATSRDRPRGEYGYTF	TGTGCCACCAGCAGAGATCGGCCCAGGGGGGAATATGGCTACACCTTC
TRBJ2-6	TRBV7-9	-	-	CASSPGRSDSGANVLTF	TGTGCCAGCAGTCCGGGACGTAGCGACTCTGGGGCCAACGTCCTGACTTTC
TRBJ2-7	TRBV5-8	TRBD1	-	CASSPILTGGPYEQYF	TGTGCCAGCAGCCCAATACTAACAGGGGGGCCCTACGAGCAGTACTTC
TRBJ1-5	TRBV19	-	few	CASSIVSDGQPQHF	TGTGCCAGTAGTATAGTCTCCGACGGCCAGCCCCAGCATTTT
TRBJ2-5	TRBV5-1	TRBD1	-	CASSLQGYQETQYF	TGCGCCAGCAGCTTACAGGGGTACCAAGAGACCCAGTACTTC
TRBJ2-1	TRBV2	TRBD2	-	CASRGLAEKRNEQFF	TGTGCCAGCAGGGGACTAGCGGAGAAGCGCAATGAGCAGTTCTTC